These 31 T cell receptor beta chains share one sample of origin, sequenced in a study of T cell responses to AZD1222 COVID-19 vaccine (dated by TCRdb to 2020 to 2022). Library creation used the immunoSEQ multiplex PCR assay. TCRdb holds this immuneACCESS table with in-frame rearrangements only. Some clones are missing; in checked studies, unresolved V genes explain under half, and the rest has no known cause. The sample table holds 75,000 to 95,000 clones, of which 92% were seen once. Approximately 7% of the sample is in the top ten clones. Taken with the paper, the label for time point translates to: baseline before first vaccination. The treatment or condition tag for this specimen amounts to: meningococcal conjugate vaccine given as trial control. The sequences come from peripheral blood, collected on day 0 of MenACWY control vaccination. The receptors were sampled from an adult in good health.

The CDR3 DNA reads TGTGCCAGCAGCTTATTCCAGAGCCAAGAGACCCAGTACTTC. This encodes CASSLFQSQETQYF. The rearrangement uses TRBV5-8 and TRBJ2-5; D is uncertain. The germline V and J ends were trimmed by 2 bases and 1 base, with 9 bases remaining between them. Germline V gene sequence: CDR1 SGHTS, CDR2 YDEGEE. This CDR3 has 14 amino acids. The whole variable domain, remainder taken from reference TRBV5-8 and TRBJ2-5, is EAGVTQSPTHLIKTRGQQATLRCSPISGHTSVYWYQQALGLGLQFLLWYDEGEERNRGNFPPRFSGRQFPNYSSELNVNALELEDSALYLCASSLFQSQETQYFGPGTRLLVL.

The chain has TRBV7-2 and TRBJ2-5; D is unclear. This CDR3 comprises 11 residues. Germline V gene lookup returns CDR1 SGHTA and CDR2 FQGNSA. Trimming shortened V by 5 bases and J by 3 bases, and 4 bases separated the two germline ends. The CDR3 DNA follows: TGTGCCAGCAGCCGAAAAGAGACCCAGTACTTC. Residues: CASSRKETQYF.

The V call is TRBV15, the J call TRBJ2-3; 9 nucleotides align to TRBD1. V lost 4 bases to trimming and J lost 2 bases; unmatched junction nucleotides: 4. Per germline, CDR1 LNHNV and CDR2 YYDKDF (reference sequence). The CDR3 totals 15 residues. The chain's CDR3 is CATSMGQGDTDTQYF. CDR3 coding DNA: TGTGCCACCAGCATGGGACAGGGAGACACAGATACGCAGTATTTT.

V gene TRBV7-9 combines with J gene TRBJ1-5; D gene unclear. Germline CDR1 reads SEHNR; CDR2 reads FQNEAQ (reference sequence). This CDR3 has 12 amino acids. The V end was cut by 1 base, the J end by 5 bases, with 3 bases between. Here the CDR3 DNA reads TGTGCCAGCAGCTTAGGGGATCAGCCCCAGCATTTT. It specifies CASSLGDQPQHF.

This sequence joins TRBV28 and TRBJ2-3; D is perhaps TRBD1 or TRBD2 (5 bases each). CDR1 is MDHEN and CDR2 is SYDVKM in the germline V gene. CDR3 length: 13 residues. V gave up 11 bases and J gave up 0 bases, with 12 bases separating them. The DNA for the CDR3 is TGTGCCGGGGCCGGCGGGAGCACAGATACGCAGTATTTT. Its protein product is CAGAGGSTDTQYF.

This chain links TRBV7-3 with TRBJ2-3; a possible D gene is TRBD2 (5 bases). V gave up 1 base and J gave up 6 bases, with 14 bases separating them. The CDR3 totals 15 residues. Looked up from germline, CDR1 is SGHTA and CDR2 is FQGTGA. CDR3 loop: CASSLSPGMRDTQYF. The DNA for the CDR3 is TGTGCCAGCAGCTTAAGTCCGGGGATGAGGGATACGCAGTATTTT.

The chain carries TRBV6-6 and TRBJ1-1; D unclear. Trimming took off 5 bases at V and 4 bases at J, with 17 bases between the two ends. This CDR3 is 15 amino acids long. Germline CDR1 is MNHNY and CDR2 is SVGAGI (reference sequence). As DNA, the CDR3 is TGTGCCAGCAGTCCTCCTGGAGGTGCTGGCACTGAAGCTTTCTTT. Translated: CASSPPGGAGTEAFF.

This clone came up once. V is TRBV2 and J is TRBJ1-2; 7 nucleotides line up with TRBD1. There are 13 residues in the CDR3. The V gene's germline CDR1 is SNHLY and CDR2 FYNNEI. Unmatched junction bases numbered 1, after V lost 5 bases and J lost 1 base. The CDR3 loop is CASSRDSNYGYTF. The CDR3 nucleotides read TGTGCCAGCAGTAGGGACAGTAACTATGGCTACACCTTC. Variable domain in full (rest from reference TRBV2 and TRBJ1-2): EPEVTQTPSHQVTQMGQEVILRCVPISNHLYFYWYRQILGQKVEFLVSFYNNEISEKSEIFDDQFSVERPDGSNFTLKIRSTKLEDSAMYFCASSRDSNYGYTFGSGTRLTVV.

The chain has TRBV7-2 and TRBJ1-1, with D unresolved. The CDR3 has 11 residues. Germline V lookup: CDR1 SGHTA, CDR2 FQGNSA. The V end lost 6 bases, the J end lost 10 bases, and 12 bases lay between the germline ends. CDR3 nucleotide sequence: TGTGCCAGCAGTGAGTGGGGTGGAGCTTTCTTT. This codes for CASSEWGGAFF.

This chain links TRBV27 with TRBJ2-1; D is ambiguous. V lost 3 bases and J lost 5, with 11 bases in between. The germline V gene encodes CDR1 MNHEY and CDR2 SMNVEV (reference sequence). CDR3 length equals 14 residues. The DNA for the CDR3 is TGTGCCAGCAGTTTCGCTCTTTTCAACAATGAGCAGTTCTTC. This translates into CASSFALFNNEQFF.

The V gene is TRBV4-1, the J gene TRBJ1-3, with unresolved D. The CDR3 is 17 amino acids. The V and J ends lost 0 bases and 0 bases respectively, with 12 bases between them. Germline-derived CDR1 and CDR2 are MGHRA and YSYEKL. DNA for the CDR3: TGCGCCAGCAGCCAAGATCAGGCCAGTCGCTCTGGAAACACCATATATTTT. It is translated as CASSQDQASRSGNTIYF.

V is TRBV19 and J is TRBJ1-2; D gene unclear. The CDR3 consists of 11 residues. Germline assignment: CDR1 LNHDA and CDR2 SQIVND (reference sequence). The V end was cut by 1 base, the J end by 8 bases, with 5 bases between. Here the CDR3 DNA reads TGTGCCAGTAGTATAGGGGAGGGCTACACCTTC. This encodes CASSIGEGYTF.

The chain couples TRBV29-1 to TRBJ2-1; possible D gene TRBD2, 6 bases. The germline gives CDR1 SQVTM, CDR2 ANQGSEA. Trimming shortened V by 8 bases and J by 5 bases, and 10 bases separated the two germline ends. This CDR3 has 11 amino acids. In DNA, the CDR3 is TGCAGCCCCTGGAGGGACAATGAGCAGTTCTTC. This codes for CSPWRDNEQFF.

This clone appeared a few times. J is TRBJ2-2 and V is TRBV28; 14 nucleotides agree with TRBD2. The CDR3 is 19 residues long. Trimming cost V 6 bases and J 6 bases; bases outside gene matches: 15. From germline, CDR1 is MDHEN and CDR2 SYDVKM. The CDR3 sequence is CASSHYPGLAGVGAGELFF. The CDR3 DNA reads TGTGCCAGCAGCCACTACCCGGGACTAGCGGGAGTTGGTGCCGGGGAGCTGTTTTTT.

V is TRBV9 and J is TRBJ2-1; TRBD2 matches at 9 bases. The germline V gene has CDR1 SGDLS and CDR2 YYNGEE. With 0 bases clipped from V and 8 bases from J, the junction kept 9 bases outside the gene matches. The CDR3 has 16 amino acids. CDR3 protein: CASSVGRREGGYEQFF. In DNA form, the CDR3 reads TGTGCCAGCAGCGTAGGTCGGCGGGAGGGCGGCTATGAGCAGTTCTTC.

V gene TRBV4-1 combines with J gene TRBJ2-5, with 9 bases that match TRBD2. Germline-derived CDR1 and CDR2 are MGHRA and YSYEKL. V lost 0 bases, J lost 5 bases, and 10 bases stayed unmatched. This CDR3 is 17 amino acids long. The CDR3 sequence is CASSQDPAGGMRETQYF. The CDR3 nucleotides are TGCGCCAGCAGCCAAGATCCAGCGGGGGGTATGAGGGAGACCCAGTACTTC.

This clone was found once. The V gene is TRBV7-9, the J gene TRBJ1-1; D call uncertain. Between the trimmed V and J ends, which lost 2 bases and 7 bases, there was a span of 11 bases. In germline, CDR1 is SEHNR, CDR2 FQNEAQ (reference sequence). The CDR3 loop spans 13 amino acids. The CDR3 nucleotides are TGTGCCAGCAGCTTATCGGGCAGCCTTGAAGCTTTCTTT. Its translation is CASSLSGSLEAFF.

The genes are TRBV7-3 and TRBJ2-1; 9 nucleotides agree with TRBD2. The CDR3 runs to 15 residues. Trimming took 1 base from V and 6 from J; bases not matched to a gene: 4. Germline CDR1 is SGHTA and CDR2 is FQGTGA. The CDR3 protein is CASSLMGGRANEQFF. The CDR3 DNA reads as TGTGCCAGCAGCTTAATGGGCGGGAGGGCCAATGAGCAGTTCTTC.

This clone was counted once. The chain recombines TRBV7-8 with TRBJ2-7; no clear D gene. Germline CDR1 SGHVS, CDR2 FQNEAQ. The ends were cut back, 4 bases at V and 6 bases at J, with 10 bases in the middle. The CDR3 has 12 residues. The CDR3 DNA is TGTGCCAGCAGCTCCACGTGGCCCGAGCAGTACTTC. Translated, it gives CASSSTWPEQYF.

The J gene is TRBJ2-1, the V gene TRBV4-3; 7 positions match TRBD1. J lost 11 bases, V lost 3 bases, and 4 bases had no gene match. Per germline, CDR1 LGHNA and CDR2 YSLEER. The CDR3 runs to 12 residues. The CDR3 DNA reads TGCGCCAGCAGCCACAGACAGGGCAAGCAGTTCTTC. Translation: CASSHRQGKQFF.

The chain links TRBV23-1 to TRBJ1-1, with D maybe TRBD1 (6 bases). TRBV23-1 is recorded as an ORF, its role being uncertain. Trimming removed 1 base from V and 8 bases from J, with 17 bases in between. The CDR3 sequence is 15 residues long. DNA of the CDR3: TGCGCCAGCAGTCAATGCTTTGGACAGAAGGTAGAAGCTTTCTTT. It specifies CASSQCFGQKVEAFF.

V gene TRBV6-5 combines with J gene TRBJ1-3, with D possibly TRBD1 on 5 matching bases. V lost 6 bases, J lost 2 bases, and 11 bases lay in between. The CDR3 extends over 14 amino acids. Germline loops: CDR1 MNHEY, CDR2 SVGAGI. The DNA for the CDR3 is TGTGCCAGCAGAAAGGGAGGGGCTGGAAACACCATATATTTT. Translating it yields CASRKGGAGNTIYF.

This clone was seen more than once but under ten times. The V and J genes are TRBV19 and TRBJ2-7; 16 bases line up with TRBD2. Trimming took 5 bases from V and 5 from J; bases not matched to a gene: 12. From germline, CDR1 is LNHDA and CDR2 SQIVND (reference sequence). CDR3 length: 18 amino acids. The CDR3: CASSVGLAGGPVVNEQYF. The CDR3 bases are TGTGCCAGTAGTGTGGGACTAGCGGGAGGGCCTGTCGTCAACGAGCAGTACTTC.

The V gene is TRBV7-9, the J gene TRBJ1-3; D not certain. Germline assignment: CDR1 SEHNR and CDR2 FQNEAQ (reference sequence). V lost 5 bases, J lost 0 bases, and 8 bases lay in between. This CDR3 contains 14 residues. The CDR3 sequence: CASSTRHSGNTIYF. CDR3 DNA sequence: TGTGCCAGCAGCACCCGGCACTCTGGAAACACCATATATTTT.

The chain carries TRBV30 and TRBJ1-4, with a tentative D call TRBD1 (5 bases). Germline lookup yields CDR1 GTSNPN and CDR2 SVGIG (reference sequence). The V gene lost 2 bases and the J gene lost 2 bases, with 18 bases spanning the gap. The CDR3 consists of 17 residues. The CDR3 DNA reads TGTGCCTGGAGTCCTGGTGGGGCGGGTGGTACTAATGAAAAACTGTTTTTT. This codes for CAWSPGGAGGTNEKLFF. The whole variable domain, remainder taken from reference TRBV30 and TRBJ1-4, is SQTIHQWPATLVQPVGSPLSLECTVEGTSNPNLYWYRQAAGRGLQLLFYSVGIGQISSEVPQNLSASRPQDRQFILSSKKLLLSDSGFYLCAWSPGGAGGTNEKLFFGSGTQLSVL.

J is TRBJ2-7 and V is TRBV5-1; 7 nucleotides line up with TRBD1. CDR1 is SGHRS, CDR2 YFSETQ, per germline. CDR3 size: 16 residues. Trimming cost V 0 bases and J 0 bases; bases outside gene matches: 6. The DNA for the CDR3 is TGCGCCAGCAGCTTGGGGGCCGACAGGGTCTCCTACGAGCAGTACTTC. As protein: CASSLGADRVSYEQYF. Variable domain in full (rest from reference TRBV5-1 and TRBJ2-7): KAGVTQTPRYLIKTRGQQVTLSCSPISGHRSVSWYQQTPGQGLQFLFEYFSETQRNKGNFPGRFSGRQFSNSRSEMNVSTLELGDSALYLCASSLGADRVSYEQYFGPGTRLTVT.

The rearrangement joins TRBV25-1 to TRBJ2-3; no clear D. Germline values: CDR1 MGHDK, CDR2 SYGVNS. Trimming cost V 2 bases and J 5 bases, with 5 bases left between them. The CDR3 totals 12 residues. CDR3 bases: TGTGCCAGCAGTGAAGGGATAGATACGCAGTATTTT. Protein product: CASSEGIDTQYF.

In regard to this clone: The junction departs from the called germline gene at one end, perhaps through a read error. The chain joins TRBV7-2 to TRBJ2-7; D perhaps matches TRBD2 (5 bases). The length of the CDR3 is 14 residues. Germline CDR1 SGHTA, CDR2 FQGNSA. Here the CDR3 reads CASSSFQDSHEQYF. CDR3 nucleotide sequence: TGTGCCAGCAGCTCATTCCAGGACTCCCACGAGCAGTACTTC.

This rearrangement joins TRBV11-3 to TRBJ2-3, with D possibly TRBD2 on 5 matching bases. CDR1 SGHNT and CDR2 YENEEA come from the germline V gene. Trimming removed 5 bases at V and 4 bases at J, with 10 bases between. The CDR3 sequence is 13 residues long. CDR3 loop: CASSPRTSDTQYF. CDR3 DNA: TGTGCCAGCAGCCCCCGGACTTCAGATACGCAGTATTTT.

The rearrangement uses TRBV9 and TRBJ2-2; the D gene is possibly TRBD1 (8 bases). V dropped 6 bases and J dropped 2 bases, with 20 bases sitting between them. The germline CDR1 and CDR2 sequences are SGDLS and YYNGEE. There are 17 residues in the CDR3. The CDR3 is CASTPRGDRFNTGELFF. The CDR3 coding sequence is TGTGCCAGCACCCCCCGGGGGGACAGGTTCAACACCGGGGAGCTGTTTTTT.

J is TRBJ2-1 and V is TRBV29-1; 11 bases align to TRBD2. The CDR3 loop spans 12 amino acids. J gave up 6 bases and V 7 bases, and 2 bases lay outside the gene matches. CDR1 and CDR2 from the germline V gene are SQVTM and ANQGSEA. CDR3 nucleotide sequence: TGCAGCGGGACTAGCGGGTTCAATGAGCAGTTCTTC. Its translation: CSGTSGFNEQFF.